This is a list of T cell receptor beta chains from one sample in a study of cytomegalovirus exposure and HLA in healthy donors. Using immunoSEQ multiplex PCR, the repertoire was profiled, and TCRdb retains in-frame clones only, with some absent. The repertoire has roughly 110,000 clones, around 70% of them found once; the top ten carry roughly 8.7%. Input material: PBMCs. The source is a man aged 25-45 years in good health and CMV-seropositive. CDR3s include the opening cysteine and the closing phenylalanine or tryptophan. A D gene is named only where the DNA matches it firmly. Rows may omit the clone size; those that give it use once, few, many or a size class.

TRBJ2-5 | - | TRBV28 | 13 | TRBD2 | CASLSGEGETQYF | TGTGCCAGCCTTAGCGGGGAGGGAGAGACCCAGTACTTC
TRBJ2-2 | - | TRBV7-6 | 15 | TRBD2 | CASSRREGPAGELFF | TGTGCCAGCAGTAGGCGGGAGGGCCCCGCCGGGGAGCTGTTTTTT
TRBJ1-1 | - | TRBV7-9 | 14 | - | CASSPVATYTEAFF | TGTGCCAGCAGCCCCGTAGCGACGTACACTGAAGCTTTCTTT
TRBJ1-4 | - | TRBV5-1 | 14 | - | CASSLRGRGEKLFF | TGCGCCAGCAGCTTGCGGGGGAGGGGTGAAAAACTGTTTTTT
TRBJ2-3 | few | TRBV27 | 14 | - | CASSSEYSTDTQYF | TGTGCCAGCAGTTCAGAATATAGCACAGATACGCAGTATTTT
TRBJ1-5 | - | TRBV19 | 16 | TRBD1 | CASSSLTGKSNQPQHF | TGTGCCAGTAGTTCTTTGACAGGGAAGAGCAATCAGCCCCAGCATTTT
TRBJ1-1 | - | TRBV2 | 14 | TRBD1 | CASSGQGGNTEAFF | TGTGCCAGCAGTGGGCAGGGGGGGAACACTGAAGCTTTCTTT
TRBJ2-6 | - | TRBV29-1 | 15 | - | CSVEPQGSGANVLTF | TGCAGCGTTGAGCCACAGGGCTCTGGGGCCAACGTCCTGACTTTC
TRBJ2-7 | - | TRBV18 | 13 | - | CASSPGGSYEQYF | TGTGCCAGCTCACCGGGAGGCTCCTACGAGCAGTACTTC
TRBJ1-1 | - | TRBV19 | 14 | - | CASSLTGMVAEAFF | TGTGCCAGTAGCCTGACAGGTATGGTCGCTGAAGCTTTCTTT
TRBJ1-2 | few | TRBV19 | 12 | TRBD1 | CATQGAREGYTF | TGTGCCACACAGGGGGCGCGGGAAGGCTACACCTTC
TRBJ2-4 | - | TRBV9 | 16 | - | CASSVASVGAKNIQYF | TGTGCCAGCAGCGTAGCTAGCGTGGGGGCCAAAAACATTCAGTACTTC
TRBJ2-1 | - | TRBV5-1 | 16 | - | CASSLLQEYIDNEQFF | TGCGCCAGCAGCTTATTACAGGAGTATATCGACAATGAGCAGTTCTTC
TRBJ2-7 | - | TRBV14 | 16 | TRBD1 | CASSQGQGVLSYEQYF | TGTGCCAGCAGCCAAGGACAGGGGGTTCTCTCCTACGAGCAGTACTTC
TRBJ2-2 | - | TRBV7-9 | 16 | - | CASSYALGQNTGELFF | TGTGCCAGCAGCTACGCCCTGGGACAGAACACCGGGGAGCTGTTTTTT
TRBJ1-4 | - | TRBV7-9 | 16 | - | CASSTRVDTEDEKLFF | TGTGCCAGCAGCACCCGGGTGGATACGGAGGATGAAAAACTGTTTTTT
TRBJ2-5 | - | TRBV6-5 | 13 | TRBD1 | CASSGDRGETQYF | TGTGCCAGCAGTGGGGACAGGGGAGAGACCCAGTACTTC
TRBJ2-5 | - | TRBV10-3 | 15 | TRBD2 | CAISPASGRGETQYF | TGTGCCATCAGCCCAGCTAGCGGGAGGGGAGAGACCCAGTACTTC
TRBJ2-3 | - | TRBV5-6 | 13 | - | CASSGTGTDTQYF | TGTGCCAGCAGCGGAACGGGGACAGATACGCAGTATTTT
TRBJ2-1 | few | TRBV5-4 | 15 | TRBD1 | CASSRTGGAYNEQFF | TGTGCCAGCAGCCGGACAGGGGGAGCGTACAATGAGCAGTTCTTC
TRBJ2-3 | - | TRBV10-3 | 17 | TRBD2 | CAISEGDSGGSTDTQYF | TGTGCCATCAGTGAGGGGGATAGCGGGGGGAGCACAGATACGCAGTATTTT
TRBJ1-2 | - | TRBV6-6 | 14 | - | CASSYRTVVVGYTF | TGTGCCAGCAGTTACCGTACAGTAGTGGTTGGCTACACCTTC
TRBJ2-7 | - | TRBV4-1 | 17 | TRBD1 | CASSQPSGTGRSYEQYF | TGCGCCAGCAGCCAACCCTCCGGGACAGGGCGCTCCTACGAGCAGTACTTC
TRBJ2-5 | - | TRBV7-6 | 17 | TRBD2 | CASSSSRPGTRGETQYF | TGTGCCAGCAGCTCATCTCGGCCCGGGACTAGGGGAGAGACCCAGTACTTC
TRBJ2-6 | - | TRBV10-3 | 15 | - | CAITTGLSGANGLTF | TGTGCCATTACGACAGGCCTCTCTGGGGCCAACGGCCTGACTTTC
TRBJ1-2 | few | TRBV5-4 | 14 | - | CASSSRGGDYGYTF | TGTGCCAGCAGCAGCCGAGGGGGAGACTATGGCTACACCTTC
TRBJ2-7 | once | TRBV2 | 13 | TRBD1 | CASSATGGYEQYF | TGTGCCAGCAGTGCGACAGGGGGCTACGAGCAGTACTTC
TRBJ1-1 | - | TRBV7-3 | 15 | - | CASSRGGSMNTEAFF | TGTGCCAGCAGCCGCGGGGGCAGCATGAACACTGAAGCTTTCTTT
TRBJ1-2 | - | TRBV18 | 15 | - | CASSPSPEDYYGYTF | TGTGCCAGCTCACCGTCCCCCGAGGATTACTATGGCTACACCTTC
TRBJ1-6 | few | TRBV6-1 | 13 | - | CASSEREGSPLHF | TGTGCCAGCAGTGAGAGGGAGGGATCACCCCTCCACTTT
TRBJ1-1 | - | TRBV5-1 | 12 | - | CASRQETTEAFF | TGCGCCAGCAGACAGGAGACCACTGAAGCTTTCTTT
TRBJ2-1 | few | TRBV5-1 | 12 | - | CASSSSLGEQFF | TGCGCCAGCAGCTCCTCCCTCGGTGAGCAGTTCTTC
TRBJ2-5 | - | TRBV9 | 15 | - | CASRSPGQPQETQYF | TGTGCCAGCAGGTCCCCCGGACAGCCCCAAGAGACCCAGTACTTC
TRBJ2-5 | once | TRBV6-5 | 16 | TRBD2 | CASSYSLSGVQETQYF | TGTGCCAGCAGTTACTCATTAAGCGGGGTGCAAGAGACCCAGTACTTC
TRBJ2-5 | - | TRBV28 | 14 | TRBD2 | CASSSPGGAETQYF | TGTGCCAGCAGTTCGCCCGGGGGGGCAGAGACCCAGTACTTC
TRBJ1-3 | - | TRBV9 | 16 | - | CASSARGDYSGNTIYF | TGTGCCAGCAGCGCCCGGGGAGACTACTCTGGAAACACCATATATTTT
TRBJ1-5 | few | TRBV28 | 14 | TRBD1 | CALSPGGRGQPQHF | TGTGCCCTATCCCCAGGGGGCCGGGGTCAGCCCCAGCATTTT
TRBJ1-2 | - | TRBV29-1 | 10 | - | CSVLSYGYTF | TGCAGCGTCTTGTCCTATGGCTACACCTTC
TRBJ1-6 | - | TRBV30 | 16 | TRBD1 | CAWSRAGGRYNSPLHF | TGTGCCTGGAGTAGGGCAGGGGGTAGATATAATTCACCCCTCCACTTT
TRBJ1-1 | - | TRBV5-1 | 14 | - | CASSLVSGSTEAFF | TGCGCCAGCAGCTTGGTTTCGGGGAGCACTGAAGCTTTCTTT
TRBJ1-4 | - | TRBV2 | 15 | - | CASSEDRGGGVKLFF | TGTGCCAGCAGTGAAGATAGGGGGGGCGGCGTAAAACTGTTTTTT
TRBJ1-2 | - | TRBV7-9 | 15 | TRBD1 | CASRPRQGGGYGYTF | TGTGCCAGCAGACCCCGACAGGGAGGAGGCTATGGCTACACCTTC
TRBJ1-1 | - | TRBV5-1 | 15 | - | CASSAGQGGNTEAFF | TGCGCCAGCAGCGCCGGCCAGGGCGGGAACACTGAAGCTTTCTTT
TRBJ1-4 | - | TRBV6-1 | 17 | TRBD1 | CASSEPQGALVNEKLFF | TGTGCCAGCAGTGAACCCCAGGGGGCACTTGTTAATGAAAAACTGTTTTTT